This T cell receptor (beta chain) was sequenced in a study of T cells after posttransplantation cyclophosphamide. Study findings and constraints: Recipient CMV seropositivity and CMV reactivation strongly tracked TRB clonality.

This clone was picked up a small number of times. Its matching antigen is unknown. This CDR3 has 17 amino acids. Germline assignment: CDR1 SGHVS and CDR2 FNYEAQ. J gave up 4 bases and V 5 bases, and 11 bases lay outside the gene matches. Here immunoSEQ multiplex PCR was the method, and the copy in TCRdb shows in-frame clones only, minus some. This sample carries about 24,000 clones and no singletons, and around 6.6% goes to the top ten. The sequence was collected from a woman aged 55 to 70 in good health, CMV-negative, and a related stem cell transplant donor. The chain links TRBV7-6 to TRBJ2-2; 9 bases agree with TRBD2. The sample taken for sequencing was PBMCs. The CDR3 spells CASSPMRGLASTGELFF. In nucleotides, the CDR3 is TGTGCCAGCAGCCCTATGCGGGGACTAGCCTCCACCGGGGAGCTGTTTTTT.